This TCR beta chain stems from a study of T-cell reconstitution after alpha-beta-depleted transplantation in children. For TCRbeta, the library was prepared with unique molecular identifiers. One entry per CDR3 protein, called by TCRdb with MiXCR from the PCR reads. The sample has 550,000 to 800,000 distinct CDR3 sequences; less than 15% are singletons. Germline V gene sequence: CDR1 ENHRY, CDR2 SYGVKD. The CDR3 is 15 amino acids. V gave up 4 bases and J gave up 4 bases; unmatched junction bases: 2. In its sample, this clonotype was seen many times. The clonotype originates from a girl under 10 years old with congenital amegakaryocytic thrombocytopenia, due to receive a stem cell transplant. This chain links TRBV10-3 with TRBJ2-1, with TRBD2 matching over 12 bases. The source was PBMCs, collected before TCRalphabeta/CD19-depleted stem cell transplant. CDR3 sequence: CAISVGTSGYNEQFF. In DNA form, the CDR3 reads TGTGCCATCAGTGTTGGGACTAGCGGGTACAATGAGCAGTTCTTC.